This entry lists 9 T cell receptor beta chains sequenced from one sample in a study of T cell clones after liver transplantation. The assay was immunoSEQ multiplex PCR, and TCRdb's table has in-frame clones only and misses some. In the table there are 75,000 to 95,000 clones, under 90% of which are singletons. The sample here was CD4+ T cells from blood, taken less than 50 months after liver transplant. All receptors come from a human patient who received a liver transplant. Some T cells may possibly be graft donor cells.

The sample holds one count of this clone. V gene TRBV6-5 combines with J gene TRBJ1-2; the match to TRBD1 covers 9 bases. Germline CDR1 reads MNHEY; CDR2 reads SVGAGI. The CDR3 loop spans 14 amino acids. V shed 8 bases, J shed 5 bases, and the junction held 9 bases outside the gene matches. The CDR3 coding sequence is TGTGCCAGCCGCCGGGACAGGGACACGTATGGCTACACCTTC. Translated: CASRRDRDTYGYTF.

The chain links TRBV4-2 to TRBJ1-5; TRBD1 matches at 7 bases. With 2 bases clipped from V and 3 bases from J, the junction kept 7 bases outside the gene matches. Germline CDR1 reads LGHNA; CDR2 reads YNFKEQ. The CDR3 extends over 16 amino acids. The CDR3 spells CASSQSRQGNNQPQHF. CDR3 nucleotide sequence: TGTGCCAGCAGCCAATCGAGACAGGGCAACAATCAGCCCCAGCATTTT.

The gene calls are TRBV7-4 and TRBJ2-1; the D is unclear. Trimming took 1 base from V and 2 from J, leaving 9 bases between them. Per germline, CDR1 SGHVT and CDR2 SQSDAQ. There are 15 residues in the CDR3. This chain's CDR3 is CASSLVAVPYNEQFF. The CDR3 nucleotides are TGTGCCAGCAGCTTAGTGGCAGTTCCCTACAATGAGCAGTTCTTC.

This clone was observed a few times. V and J are TRBV18 and TRBJ1-1; D uncertain. Germline V lookup: CDR1 KGHSH, CDR2 LQKENI. Trimming stripped 0 bases from V and 0 bases from J, with 8 bases between. This CDR3 spans 15 amino acids. The CDR3 region has the DNA TGTGCCAGCTCACCACCTCTAAGTATGAACACTGAAGCTTTCTTT. Residues: CASSPPLSMNTEAFF.

The J gene is TRBJ2-2, the V gene TRBV7-2, with D tentatively TRBD1 or TRBD2 (5 bases each). Germline CDR1 SGHTA, CDR2 FQGNSA. The CDR3 consists of 19 residues. Trimming shortened V by 0 bases and J by 1 base, and 18 bases separated the two germline ends. CDR3 in amino acids: CASSLARAPGRLNTGELFF. The CDR3 nucleotides are TGTGCCAGCAGCTTAGCGAGGGCCCCGGGACGGCTGAACACCGGGGAGCTGTTTTTT. The entire variable domain, with the rest obtained from reference TRBV7-2 and TRBJ2-2, is as follows: GAGVSQSPSNKVTEKGKDVELRCDPISGHTALYWYRQSLGQGLEFLIYFQGNSAPDKSGLPSDRFSAERTGGSVSTLTIQRTQQEDSAVYLCASSLARAPGRLNTGELFFGEGSRLTVL.

The chain joins TRBV19 to TRBJ2-3; either TRBD1 or TRBD2 may fit D (6 bases each). The germline V and J ends were trimmed by 5 bases and 3 bases, with 18 bases remaining between them. This CDR3 has 16 residues. Germline V gives CDR1 LNHDA, CDR2 SQIVND (reference sequence). The CDR3 protein is CASSPQGRGVTDTQYF. CDR3 DNA sequence: TGTGCCAGTAGTCCGCAGGGGCGGGGAGTGACAGATACGCAGTATTTT.

The chain carries TRBV19 and TRBJ1-4; the match to TRBD1 covers 7 bases. The length of the CDR3 is 15 residues. The germline V gene encodes CDR1 LNHDA and CDR2 SQIVND (reference sequence). V was pared by 5 bases and J by 7 bases, with 10 bases of the junction left unmatched. The CDR3 sequence is CASSPDRTRREKLFF. DNA for the CDR3: TGTGCCAGTAGTCCGGACAGGACCCGTCGTGAAAAACTGTTTTTT. Supplemented by reference TRBV19 and TRBJ1-4, the full variable domain reads DGGITQSPKYLFRKEGQNVTLSCEQNLNHDAMYWYRQDPGQGLRLIYYSQIVNDFQKGDIAEGYSVSREKKESFPLTVTSAQKNPTAFYLCASSPDRTRREKLFFGSGTQLSVL.

The CDR3 protein is CASSKTVNTEAFF. CDR3 nucleotide sequence: TGTGCCAGCAGCAAGACAGTGAACACTGAAGCTTTCTTT. The gene calls are TRBV5-6 and TRBJ1-1, with TRBD1 as a possible D gene (5 bases). Deletions cut 4 bases from V and 0 bases from J, with 7 bases between. The CDR3 runs 13 residues. Germline V lookup: CDR1 SGHDT, CDR2 YYEEEE.

CDR3: CASSYSPSGLYGYTF. In DNA, the CDR3 is TGTGCCAGCAGTTACTCCCCCTCGGGCCTCTATGGCTACACCTTC. The genes are TRBV6-5 and TRBJ1-2; D unclear. The CDR3 loop spans 15 amino acids. Trimming took 0 bases from V and 4 from J, leaving 12 bases between them. The germline V gene has CDR1 MNHEY and CDR2 SVGAGI.